Below are 21 T cell receptor beta chains sequenced from a single sample in a study of cytomegalovirus exposure and HLA in healthy donors. The PCR ran on 60 Vbeta and 13 Jbeta primers. Here immunoSEQ multiplex PCR was the method, and the copy in TCRdb shows in-frame clones only, minus some. The table includes around 100,000 clones, 50% to 70% detected once. The material sequenced was PBMCs. The receptor set was obtained from a man aged 25 to 40 in good health and CMV-seropositive.

This clone has only a few counts. The chain carries TRBV11-2 and TRBJ2-7, with D perhaps TRBD2 (6 bases). The CDR3 spans 12 residues. CDR1 is SGHAT, CDR2 FQNNGV, per germline. V gave up 6 bases and J gave up 7 bases, with 13 bases separating them. The CDR3 bases are TGTGCCAGCAGGCCCGGGGGTTGGGAGCAGTACTTC. Protein: CASRPGGWEQYF.

The V call is TRBV4-1, the J call TRBJ1-2; D is undetermined. The CDR3 runs to 14 residues. Between the trimmed V and J ends, which lost 0 bases and 4 bases, there was a span of 9 bases. Germline V gives CDR1 MGHRA, CDR2 YSYEKL. The CDR3 sequence: CASSQETDLYGYTF. CDR3 nucleotide sequence: TGCGCCAGCAGCCAAGAAACAGACCTCTATGGCTACACCTTC.

This chain uses TRBV5-6 with TRBJ1-2, with D tentatively TRBD1 (6 bases). CDR1 is SGHDT and CDR2 is YYEEEE in the germline V gene. The V gene lost 0 bases and the J gene lost 3 bases, with 9 bases spanning the gap. This CDR3 is 14 amino acids long. CDR3 loop: CASSLVQGDYGYTF. CDR3 coding DNA: TGTGCCAGCAGCTTGGTACAGGGCGACTATGGCTACACCTTC.

This chain uses TRBV5-1 with TRBJ2-7; D may be TRBD2 (6 bases). V was shortened by 6 bases and J by 9 bases, with 22 bases between the two germline ends. Germline V gives CDR1 SGHRS, CDR2 YFSETQ. This CDR3 contains 14 residues. Here the CDR3 DNA reads TGCGCCAGCACCCTAACTGGGGGGAAGGACGTGCAGTACTTC. This sequence encodes CASTLTGGKDVQYF. Complete variable domain (other parts from reference TRBV5-1 and TRBJ2-7): KAGVTQTPRYLIKTRGQQVTLSCSPISGHRSVSWYQQTPGQGLQFLFEYFSETQRNKGNFPGRFSGRQFSNSRSEMNVSTLELGDSALYLCASTLTGGKDVQYFGPGTRLTVT.

The J gene is TRBJ1-4, the V gene TRBV5-6; 10 bases line up with TRBD1. V gave up 5 bases and J gave up 10 bases; unmatched junction bases: 11. This CDR3 spans 15 amino acids. Germline CDR1 and CDR2: SGHDT and YYEEEE. CDR3 sequence (DNA): TGTGCCAGCAGTCCCGGGACAGGGGTCGGCGGAAAACTGTTTTTT. Protein sequence: CASSPGTGVGGKLFF.

This chain links TRBV21-1 with TRBJ1-1; TRBD1, the table's D call, lacks a check against the DNA. TRBV21-1 is termed a pseudogene. This CDR3 has 18 amino acids. The CDR3 loop reads CASSRDEWILDMNTEAFF. In nucleotides, the CDR3 is TGTGCCAGCAGCAGAGACGAATGGATTCTGGACATGAACACTGAAGCTTTCTTT.

The rearrangement links TRBV6-6 to TRBJ1-1; D gene uncertain. V was shortened by 0 bases and J by 6 bases, with 8 bases between the two germline ends. Germline CDR1 and CDR2: MNHNY and SVGAGI (reference sequence). This CDR3 has 13 amino acids. The CDR3 sequence is CASSYSRVSEAFF. CDR3 DNA sequence: TGTGCCAGCAGTTACTCTAGAGTCTCTGAAGCTTTCTTT.

This clone has only a few counts. This rearrangement joins TRBV19 to TRBJ1-1; D is unclear. V shed 4 bases and J shed 7 bases, with 13 bases lying between them. The CDR3 runs 13 residues. Germline V gene sequence: CDR1 LNHDA, CDR2 SQIVND (reference sequence). This CDR3 reads CASSSDGRIEAFF. The CDR3 DNA is TGTGCCAGTAGTAGTGACGGGAGAATTGAAGCTTTCTTT.

The chain has TRBV5-1 and TRBJ2-1; a possible D gene is TRBD2 (6 bases). Germline CDR1 reads SGHRS; CDR2 reads YFSETQ. The CDR3 is 15 residues long. V dropped 6 bases and J dropped 3 bases, with 16 bases sitting between them. The CDR3 region has the DNA TGCGCCAGCACCGACGCTAGCGCTAGCTACAATGAGCAGTTCTTC. The encoded protein is CASTDASASYNEQFF. Together with reference TRBV5-1 and TRBJ2-1, the CDR3 gives the full variable domain: KAGVTQTPRYLIKTRGQQVTLSCSPISGHRSVSWYQQTPGQGLQFLFEYFSETQRNKGNFPGRFSGRQFSNSRSEMNVSTLELGDSALYLCASTDASASYNEQFFGPGTRLTVL.

This clone has just a few counts. This chain joins TRBV11-2 and TRBJ2-7; the match to TRBD1 covers 7 bases. Germline V lookup: CDR1 SGHAT, CDR2 FQNNGV. J gave up 2 bases and V 5 bases, and 3 bases lay outside the gene matches. This CDR3 is built from 13 residues. In DNA, the CDR3 is TGTGCCAGCAGCCCCGGGACAGCCTACGAGCAGTACTTC. It yields the protein CASSPGTAYEQYF.

This chain uses TRBV11-3 with TRBJ2-5; no definite D call. Germline CDR1 and CDR2: SGHNT and YENEEA. The CDR3 runs 13 residues. Trimming left V 5 bases short and J 2 bases short, with 9 bases between. In DNA form, the CDR3 reads TGTGCCAGCAGCCCGCTAGAACAAGAGACCCAGTACTTC. It translates to CASSPLEQETQYF.

The V and J genes are TRBV7-3 and TRBJ2-2; D is unresolved. Trimming took 5 bases from V and 1 from J, leaving 8 bases between them. Germline V gives CDR1 SGHTA, CDR2 FQGTGA. CDR3 size: 14 residues. The CDR3 sequence: CASSRTRNTGELFF. The CDR3 nucleotides are TGTGCCAGCAGCCGTACAAGGAACACCGGGGAGCTGTTTTTT.

In its sample, this clone was seen a few times. The chain uses TRBV6-5 and TRBJ2-3; 7 nucleotides match TRBD1. V shed 6 bases and J 4 bases; nucleotides not matched to a gene: 7. Germline values: CDR1 MNHEY, CDR2 SVGAGI. The CDR3 sequence is 14 residues long. The CDR3 here is CASSRQGKADTQYF. The CDR3, as DNA: TGTGCCAGCAGCCGACAGGGTAAGGCAGATACGCAGTATTTT.

The chain uses TRBV5-1 and TRBJ2-7; weak D call: TRBD2 (6 bases). This CDR3 region has 15 residues. The germline CDR1 and CDR2 sequences are SGHRS and YFSETQ. V was clipped by 2 bases and J by 1 base, with 13 bases between them. The CDR3 is CASSLSGDFSYEQYF. The CDR3 bases are TGCGCCAGCAGCTTATCCGGGGACTTTTCCTACGAGCAGTACTTC.

The V gene is TRBV5-1, the J gene TRBJ2-5; D gene ambiguous. V shed 1 base and J shed 2 bases, with 21 bases lying between them. The CDR3 contains 18 residues. The V gene's germline CDR1 is SGHRS and CDR2 YFSETQ. CDR3 coding DNA: TGCGCCAGCAGCTTGCATTTGGCTCCAGGAAGGAATCAAGAGACCCAGTACTTC. As protein: CASSLHLAPGRNQETQYF.

The chain joins TRBV11-3 to TRBJ1-1, with D possibly matching TRBD1 (6 bases). Trimming stripped 5 bases from V and 8 bases from J, with 12 bases between. This CDR3 comprises 12 residues. Looked up from germline, CDR1 is SGHNT and CDR2 is YENEEA. CDR3 sequence (DNA): TGTGCCAGCAGCCAATACAGGGAGGAAGCTTTCTTT. This translates into CASSQYREEAFF.

The rearrangement uses TRBV7-2 and TRBJ2-1; 13 bases are a match to TRBD2. CDR3 length equals 17 residues. Germline-derived CDR1 and CDR2 are SGHTA and FQGNSA. Trimming at V came to 5 bases and at J to 4 bases, leaving 8 bases not matched to a gene. In nucleotides, the CDR3 is TGTGCCAGCAGCCCACTACTAGCGGGGGGGCTTTACAATGAGCAGTTCTTC. This encodes CASSPLLAGGLYNEQFF.

The chain recombines TRBV2 with TRBJ1-3; D perhaps matches TRBD1 (6 bases). CDR3 length equals 15 residues. Trimming took off 7 bases at V and 4 bases at J, with 17 bases between the two ends. Germline V gene data show CDR1 as SNHLY and CDR2 as FYNNEI. CDR3 nucleotide sequence: TGTGCCAGCACCCATCGGTGGGGGCCGGGAAACACCATATATTTT. This codes for CASTHRWGPGNTIYF.

The table lists this clone with a few counts. The chain couples TRBV2 to TRBJ2-5; 7 bases agree with TRBD2. The CDR3 is 13 residues long. From germline, CDR1 is SNHLY and CDR2 FYNNEI. Trimming cost V 6 bases and J 5 bases; bases outside gene matches: 6. CDR3 in amino acids: CASRRETSETQYF. Written as DNA, the CDR3 is TGTGCCAGCAGAAGAGAGACTAGCGAGACCCAGTACTTC.

The rearrangement uses TRBV5-5 and TRBJ2-3; 9 bases fit TRBD2. The CDR3 spans 16 residues. Per the germline V gene, CDR1 is SGHKS and CDR2 is YYEKEE (reference sequence). With V trimmed by 0 bases and J by 4 bases, 6 bases remained unmatched. CDR3 nucleotide sequence: TGTGCCAGCAGCTTGGCACCGGGACTAGCCGCAGATACGCAGTATTTT. Translated, it gives CASSLAPGLAADTQYF. Using reference TRBV5-5 and TRBJ2-3 for the parts outside the CDR3, the full variable domain is DAGVTQSPTHLIKTRGQQVTLRCSPISGHKSVSWYQQVLGQGPQFIFQYYEKEERGRGNFPDRFSARQFPNYSSELNVNALLLGDSALYLCASSLAPGLAADTQYFGPGTRLTVL.

The chain couples TRBV9 to TRBJ2-1; D is unresolved. CDR3 length: 14 amino acids. V shed 3 bases and J shed 8 bases, with 15 bases lying between them. Germline V CDR1 and CDR2: SGDLS, YYNGEE. The CDR3 region has the DNA TGTGCCAGCAGCGACGACTTGGATGTGGATGAGCAGTTCTTC. It specifies CASSDDLDVDEQFF.